This TCR beta chain is drawn from a study of blood T cell repertoires in COVID-19. The data were produced by immunoSEQ multiplex PCR, yet TCRdb's version contains in-frame clones alone and is incomplete. The repertoire holds fewer than 400,000 clones, with over 85% as singletons. The CDR3 totals 10 residues. Trimming removed 5 bases at V and 12 bases at J, with 8 bases between. CDR1 and CDR2 from the germline V gene are SGHVS and FQNEAQ. This chain links TRBV7-8 with TRBJ1-5; D is uncertain. This receptor was taken from a woman in her thirties who had recovered from COVID-19. The sample comprised PBMCs or T cells enriched from blood (not recorded which). CDR3 region: CASSPHGQHF. In DNA form, the CDR3 reads TGTGCCAGCAGCCCCCACGGCCAGCATTTT.